The rows below give T cell receptor beta chains drawn from one sample of a study of Graves' ophthalmopathy and Graves' hyperthyroidism. Via MiXCR, TCRdb re-called the multiplex PCR reads, giving one row per CDR3 protein. Of 740,000 or so distinct CDR3 sequences listed, roughly two fifths are singletons. Sequencing was carried out using peripheral blood. These receptors all come from an adult man with Graves' ophthalmopathy. CDR3s include the opening cysteine and the closing phenylalanine or tryptophan. Fields, in order: J gene, D gene, V gene, clone size, CDR3 DNA, CDR3 protein. A D gene is named only where the DNA matches it firmly. Clone size is not always given. Where it is, it says once, few, many or a class for expanded clones.

TRBJ1-2 | - | TRBV25-1 | - | TGTGCCAGCAAGAGAGGGCGGGGGTATGGCTACACCTTC | CASKRGRGYGYTF
TRBJ2-7 | - | TRBV5-4 | - | TGTGCCAGCAGCCAAGGTCGTTTGGGCGAGCAGTACTTC | CASSQGRLGEQYF
TRBJ2-7 | - | TRBV9 | - | TGTGCCAGCAGCGTAGAGCCAGATACCTACGAGCAGTACTTC | CASSVEPDTYEQYF
TRBJ1-6 | - | TRBV7-8 | many | TGTGCCAGCAGCCTCAAGGGACTATTTAATTCACCCCTCCACTTT | CASSLKGLFNSPLHF
TRBJ1-1 | TRBD1 | TRBV29-1 | - | TGCAGCGTCGCACAGGGGAGGGACACTGAAGCTTTCTTT | CSVAQGRDTEAFF
TRBJ1-4 | TRBD1 | TRBV11-2 | - | TGTGCCAGCAGCGCGAACAGGGGAGCTAGTGAAAAACTGTTTTTT | CASSANRGASEKLFF
TRBJ2-7 | TRBD1 | TRBV20-1 | - | TGCAGTGCTAGACCGACCGGGACAGGGGTCTCGTACGAGCAGTACTTC | CSARPTGTGVSYEQYF
TRBJ1-2 | - | TRBV7-2 | many | TGTGCCAGCAGCTTGCGGGGTGGGGGGAACTATGGCTACACCTTC | CASSLRGGGNYGYTF
TRBJ2-7 | - | TRBV7-3 | few | TGTGCCAGCAGCTTAGGGTTCGGGGACGCCTACGAGCAGTACTTC | CASSLGFGDAYEQYF
TRBJ1-4 | - | TRBV2 | many | TGTGCCAGCAGGAAACAGGATGAAAAACTGTTTTTT | CASRKQDEKLFF
TRBJ2-7 | TRBD1 | TRBV2 | - | TGTGCCAGCAGCATGACAGGGGGCTCCTACGAGCAGTACTTC | CASSMTGGSYEQYF
TRBJ1-1 | TRBD1 | TRBV7-9 | many | TGTGCCAGCAGCTTCCAGGTTGGACAGGGAGGCACTGAAGCTTTCTTT | CASSFQVGQGGTEAFF
TRBJ1-5 | - | TRBV24-1 | - | TGCGCCAGCAGCCAAGATCGGCAGCCCAATCAGCCCCAGCATTTT | CASSQDRQPNQPQHF
TRBJ1-2 | - | TRBV24-1 | many | TGTGCCACCAGTGATCCAGGACAGTATGGCTACACCTTC | CATSDPGQYGYTF
TRBJ1-2 | - | TRBV10-3 | few | TGTGCCAGCAGTCCATCCTCCGGGCCGAGGGATGGCTACACCTTC | CASSPSSGPRDGYTF
TRBJ1-1 | - | TRBV15 | many | TGTGCCACCAGCAAATCAGGGACTGAAGCTTTCTTT | CATSKSGTEAFF
TRBJ2-7 | TRBD2 | TRBV20-1 | - | TGCAGTGCTAGAACTAGCGGGAGGGTGGGCGAGCAGTACTTC | CSARTSGRVGEQYF
TRBJ2-7 | - | TRBV14 | - | TGTGCCAGCAGCTCACAACGGGACGTGAACTACGAGCAGTACTTC | CASSSQRDVNYEQYF
TRBJ2-3 | - | TRBV10-1 | few | TGCGCCAGCAGAGGAAATACAGATACGCAGTATTTT | CASRGNTDTQYF
TRBJ2-7 | - | TRBV20-1 | few | TGCAGTGCTAGCCCCCTAGAACCTTCATATTACGAGCAGTACTTC | CSASPLEPSYYEQYF
TRBJ1-6 | TRBD1 | TRBV10-3 | many | TGTGCCATCAGAGAGGGGGCGGCTAATTCACCCCTCCACTTT | CAIREGAANSPLHF
TRBJ1-1 | TRBD1 | TRBV29-1 | - | TGCAGCGTGTATCAGGGGGCAACTAATGAAGCTTTCTTT | CSVYQGATNEAFF
TRBJ1-2 | TRBD1 | TRBV29-1 | many | TGCAGTAGCCAGGGGGGGGATGGCTACACCTTC | CSSQGGDGYTF
TRBJ1-2 | - | TRBV13 | - | TGTGCCAGCAGCGTAGGAACAGCTAACTATTGCTACACCTTC | CASSVGTANYCYTF
TRBJ2-6 | - | TRBV5-1 | - | TGCGCCTGCACGCTGTCAGGAATTTCGGCTCGGGCCAACGTCCTGACTTTC | CACTLSGISARANVLTF
TRBJ2-2 | TRBD1 | TRBV7-9 | many | TGTGCCAGTCGACCGGGACAGGCGAACACCGGGGAGCTGTTTTTT | CASRPGQANTGELFF
TRBJ1-5 | TRBD1 | TRBV16 | many | TGTGCCAGCAGCTTAAGGACAGGGGTTGGGAATCAGCCCCAGCATTTT | CASSLRTGVGNQPQHF
TRBJ1-4 | - | TRBV24-1 | - | TGTGCCACCAGTGATTTTGAACAGGGTTCTGTAAAACTGTTTTTT | CATSDFEQGSVKLFF
TRBJ2-3 | - | TRBV20-1 | - | TGCAGTGCTAGACGGCCCAACACAGATACGCAGTATTTT | CSARRPNTDTQYF
TRBJ1-3 | - | TRBV7-9 | - | TGTGCCAGCAGCTTAGGAGCAGGGGCATCTGGAAACACCATATATTTT | CASSLGAGASGNTIYF
TRBJ1-2 | - | TRBV19 | - | TGTGCCAGTAGCAGGAGGGAAGGAGGCTACACCTTC | CASSRREGGYTF
TRBJ2-2 | TRBD2 | TRBV7-2 | - | TGTGCCAGCAGCTCCCCTCGGGGGGGCCCCGGGGAGCTGTTTTTT | CASSSPRGGPGELFF
TRBJ1-1 | TRBD1 | TRBV7-9 | few | TGTGCCAGCAGCTTGGGCCCCGGGACAGGGAGGACTGAAGCTTTCTTT | CASSLGPGTGRTEAFF
TRBJ1-2 | - | TRBV5-8 | many | TGTGCCAGCAGCCCAGTTGACAGGACGTATGGCGGCTACACCTTC | CASSPVDRTYGGYTF
TRBJ2-7 | - | TRBV7-9 | few | TGTGCCAGCAGCTCCGCAGGGATCCACGAGCAGTACTTC | CASSSAGIHEQYF
TRBJ2-7 | TRBD1 | TRBV10-3 | many | TGTGCCATCAGGGGACAGGCGAACTCCTACGAGCAGTACTTC | CAIRGQANSYEQYF
TRBJ2-7 | TRBD1 | TRBV10-3 | - | TGTGCCATCAGTTGGGAGACAGGGGTTGGGGCCAACGAGCAGTACTTC | CAISWETGVGANEQYF
TRBJ2-5 | TRBD2 | TRBV29-1 | - | TGCAGCGTCCCCACGGGGGGGATACGGGGTACAGAGACCCAGTACTTC | CSVPTGGIRGTETQYF
TRBJ1-5 | - | TRBV20-1 | - | TGCAGTGCTGTGACCGATAGCAATCAGCCCCAGCATTTT | CSAVTDSNQPQHF
TRBJ1-5 | - | TRBV10-2 | - | TGCGCCAGCAGTGAGTCGGGGCCAGCAGGGCAGCCCCAGCATTTT | CASSESGPAGQPQHF
TRBJ2-5 | TRBD2 | TRBV12-3/TRBV12-4 | - | TGTGCCAGCAGCCCATTAGCGGGAGGGCCAGAGACCCAGTACTTC | CASSPLAGGPETQYF
TRBJ1-6 | TRBD1 | TRBV7-2 | - | TGTGCCAGCAGCCCCGGGACAGGGGGCTCCTATAATTCACCCCTCCACTTT | CASSPGTGGSYNSPLHF
TRBJ2-5 | - | TRBV7-6 | few | TGTGCCAGCAGCCCTACCGGGTCCGAAGAGACCCAGTACTTC | CASSPTGSEETQYF
TRBJ2-5 | TRBD2 | TRBV7-2 | many | TGTGCCAGCAGTCCCGGGACTAGCGGGAGAGAGACCCAGTACTTC | CASSPGTSGRETQYF
TRBJ1-2 | TRBD1 | TRBV20-1 | few | TGCAGTGCCGAAGGACAGGCCACATGGGGCTACACCTTC | CSAEGQATWGYTF
TRBJ2-7 | TRBD1 | TRBV29-1 | many | TGCAGCACTCGACAGGGTCGGTACGAGCAGTACTTC | CSTRQGRYEQYF
TRBJ2-5 | TRBD2 | TRBV7-2 | many | TGTGCCAGCAGCTTGGGGCCGGGGGGGTTGCAAGAGACCCAGTACTTC | CASSLGPGGLQETQYF
TRBJ1-5 | - | TRBV20-1 | - | TGCAGTGCTAGCGATTGGGCGGGAAGCAATCAGCCCCAGCATTTT | CSASDWAGSNQPQHF
TRBJ2-5 | TRBD1 | TRBV7-9 | many | TGTGCCAGCAGCAAGACAGGGGCCGAAGAGACCCAGTACTTC | CASSKTGAEETQYF
TRBJ1-2 | - | TRBV7-2 | - | TGTGCCAGCAGCCCAGTCATGGGGGAAGGTGGCTACACCTTC | CASSPVMGEGGYTF
TRBJ2-5 | - | TRBV19 | - | TGTGCCAGTAGTATAGGTGGACTCCTGCAAGAGACCCAGTACTTC | CASSIGGLLQETQYF
TRBJ2-5 | TRBD1 | TRBV10-3 | few | TGTGCCAGCAGTACACGAGGGGGCTCGGGGGAGACCCAGTACTTC | CASSTRGGSGETQYF
TRBJ2-7 | - | TRBV10-3 | - | TGTGCCAGCAGCCACCCTAGAAACCACGAGCAGTACTTC | CASSHPRNHEQYF
TRBJ1-4 | TRBD1 | TRBV11-2 | many | TGTGCCAGCAGCTTCGGCAGGGGGAATGAAAAACTGTTTTTT | CASSFGRGNEKLFF
TRBJ1-4 | - | TRBV10-3 | - | TGTGCCATCAGTTACCGACTTGGAAATGAAAAACTGTTTTTT | CAISYRLGNEKLFF
TRBJ2-7 | - | TRBV7-3 | - | TGTGCCAGCAGCTTAATAGCCGGGACAACTTTCTACGAGCAGTACTTC | CASSLIAGTTFYEQYF
TRBJ2-7 | - | TRBV19 | - | TGTGCCAGTAGTACCCGTGCTCAACTCTACGAGCAGTACTTC | CASSTRAQLYEQYF
TRBJ1-2 | - | TRBV20-1 | - | TGCAGTGCTAGCGATAGGGGCCGAGGCTACACCTTC | CSASDRGRGYTF
TRBJ1-6 | TRBD1 | TRBV19 | - | TGTGCCGGTAGAAGTCCCCGGGACAGGGGAAATTCACCCCTCCACTTT | CAGRSPRDRGNSPLHF
TRBJ1-4 | - | TRBV10-3 | few | TGTGCCAGCAGTTATTTGGATCCGGCGAATGAAAAACTGTTTTTT | CASSYLDPANEKLFF